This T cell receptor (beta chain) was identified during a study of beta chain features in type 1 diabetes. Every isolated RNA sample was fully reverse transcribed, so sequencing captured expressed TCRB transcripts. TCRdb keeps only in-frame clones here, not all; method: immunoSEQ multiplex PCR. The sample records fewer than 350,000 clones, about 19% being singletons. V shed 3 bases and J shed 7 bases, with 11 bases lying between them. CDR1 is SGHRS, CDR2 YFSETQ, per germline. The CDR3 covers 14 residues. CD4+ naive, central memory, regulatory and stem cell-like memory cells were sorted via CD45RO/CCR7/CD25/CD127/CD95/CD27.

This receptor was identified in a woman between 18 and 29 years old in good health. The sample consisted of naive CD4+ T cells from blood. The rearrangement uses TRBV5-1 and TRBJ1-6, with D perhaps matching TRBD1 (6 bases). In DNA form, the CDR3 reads TGCGCCAGCAGCTCAGGACAGTTGAATTCACCCCTCCACTTT. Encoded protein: CASSSGQLNSPLHF. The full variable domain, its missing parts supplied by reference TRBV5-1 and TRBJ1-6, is KAGVTQTPRYLIKTRGQQVTLSCSPISGHRSVSWYQQTPGQGLQFLFEYFSETQRNKGNFPGRFSGRQFSNSRSEMNVSTLELGDSALYLCASSSGQLNSPLHFGNGTRLTVT.